A selection of T cell receptor beta chains follows, all from one sample in a study of blood T cell repertoires in COVID-19. Assay used: immunoSEQ multiplex PCR; TCRdb lists only in-frame clones, some missing. In the table there are over 200,000 clones, about 84% of which are singletons. Sequenced material: peripheral blood. The receptors were gathered from an elderly woman with acute or convalescent COVID-19. Both conserved end residues are part of each CDR3. The listing skips clone size in some rows; elsewhere it reads once, few, many or a size class.

v_gene	abundance	len	j_gene	CDR3aa
TRBV5-1	.	14	TRBJ1-2	CASSPGQVPNGYTF
TRBV6-5	few	14	TRBJ1-1	CASSYGGQGAEAFF
TRBV5-1	.	16	TRBJ2-3	CASSLGLAGGLDTQYF
TRBV6-1	.	16	TRBJ2-2	CASSEDRGRISGELFF
TRBV19	few	15	TRBJ2-2	CASSQTGAGTGELFF
TRBV30	.	13	TRBJ2-2	CAWSPTRAGELFF
TRBV7-8	.	16	TRBJ2-2	CASSRRTESNTGELFF
TRBV6-5	.	14	TRBJ2-2	CATETSFGPGELFF
TRBV5-5	once	16	TRBJ1-2	CASSLNLGQANYGYTF
TRBV6-6	.	12	TRBJ1-3	CASRRDSHTIYF
TRBV7-3	.	18	TRBJ2-2	CASSQKERAGVGTGELFF
TRBV11-2	.	17	TRBJ2-1	CASSLDRERGAGNEQFF
TRBV11-3	.	16	TRBJ2-1	CASSQGLAGRTNEQFF
TRBV2	.	13	TRBJ1-6	CASSEVVRGPLHF
TRBV13	few	14	TRBJ2-7	CASSSGQSTYEQYF
TRBV11-2	.	18	TRBJ2-1	CASSFKAGLAGGPGEQFF
TRBV19	.	15	TRBJ2-7	CASSLRGGQSYEQYF
TRBV19	.	14	TRBJ1-1	CASNLEGGYTEAFF
TRBV19	.	14	TRBJ1-1	CASRPTGSDTEAFF
TRBV7-8	.	16	TRBJ1-5	CASSSMRGGGNQPQHF
TRBV25-1	.	13	TRBJ2-7	CASSTRGAYEQYF
TRBV6-6	.	15	TRBJ1-3	CASSAGRGTGNTIYF
TRBV10-3	.	14	TRBJ2-1	CAISEGTSGNEQFF
TRBV30	once	15	TRBJ2-3	CAWERGGGGADTQYF
TRBV19	.	14	TRBJ1-1	CASRTGDMNTEAFF
TRBV28	.	12	TRBJ2-7	CASTDRVNEQYF
TRBV3-1/TRBV3-2	.	11	TRBJ1-1	CASSQAAEAFF
TRBV5-1	.	14	TRBJ2-7	CASSPRGLAIEQYF
TRBV6-1	.	15	TRBJ1-4	CASSEYGGTNEKLFF
TRBV5-1	.	16	TRBJ1-2	CASSFPLGQGSYGYTF
TRBV3-1/TRBV3-2	.	14	TRBJ1-1	CASSQQGRNTEAFF
TRBV3-1/TRBV3-2	.	14	TRBJ1-2	CASSQHGSNYGYTF
TRBV15	.	16	TRBJ2-5	CATSRDVRGLSETQYF
TRBV18	.	14	TRBJ1-5	CASSPDRSNQPQHF
TRBV30	.	16	TRBJ1-5	CAWGSDRGKSNQPQHF
TRBV6-2/TRBV6-3	.	18	TRBJ1-1	CASSPLTTWTGLRTEAFF
TRBV10-1	.	11	TRBJ2-3	CASKGADTQYF
TRBV7-8	few	14	TRBJ1-2	CASSSQTGTDGYTF
TRBV5-4	once	15	TRBJ2-5	CASSLTSGRRETQYF
TRBV7-2	.	16	TRBJ2-5	CASSLVRLPRGETQYF
TRBV6-5	.	15	TRBJ1-3	CASSYSARVVNTIYF
TRBV5-5	once	15	TRBJ1-2	CASSPLARVGNGYTF
TRBV11-2	.	13	TRBJ1-2	CASSPAGEYGYTF
TRBV3-1/TRBV3-2	.	14	TRBJ1-2	CASSQGQGAGGYTF
TRBV6-1	.	17	TRBJ1-4	CASSEVFGAGGNEKLFF
TRBV11-2	.	15	TRBJ1-1	CASSPRLQEKDEAFF
TRBV2	.	13	TRBJ1-2	CASTSGVNYGYTF
TRBV11-2	.	16	TRBJ2-1	CASSLVDSWGGNEQFF
TRBV10-3	.	15	TRBJ1-6	CAISEQDGDNSPLHF
TRBV7-9	.	17	TRBJ2-5	CASSLRGTGGFQETQYF
TRBV28	.	12	TRBJ2-7	CASSSVGEGQYF
TRBV19	.	15	TRBJ2-3	CASSIDGGARDTQYF